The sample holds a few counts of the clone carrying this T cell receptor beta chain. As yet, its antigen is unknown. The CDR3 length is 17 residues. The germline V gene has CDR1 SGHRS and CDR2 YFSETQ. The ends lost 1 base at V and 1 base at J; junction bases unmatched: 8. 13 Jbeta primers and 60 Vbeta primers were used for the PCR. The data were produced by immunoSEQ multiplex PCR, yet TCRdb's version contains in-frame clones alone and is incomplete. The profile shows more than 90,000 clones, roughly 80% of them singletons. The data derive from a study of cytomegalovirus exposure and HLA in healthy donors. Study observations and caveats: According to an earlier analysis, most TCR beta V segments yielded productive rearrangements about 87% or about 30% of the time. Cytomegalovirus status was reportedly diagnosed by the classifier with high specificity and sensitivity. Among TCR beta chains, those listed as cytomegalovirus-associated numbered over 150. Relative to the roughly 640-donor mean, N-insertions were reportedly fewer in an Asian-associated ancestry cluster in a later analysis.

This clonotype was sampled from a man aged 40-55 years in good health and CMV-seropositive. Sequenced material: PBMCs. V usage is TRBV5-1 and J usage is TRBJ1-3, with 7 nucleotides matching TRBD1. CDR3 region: CASSLSTTGDSGNTIYF. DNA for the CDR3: TGCGCCAGCAGCTTGAGCACAACAGGGGATTCTGGAAACACCATATATTTT.